This TCR beta chain emerged from a study of breast tumors, draining lymph nodes, adjacent tissues. TCRdb processed the multiplex PCR reads anew with MiXCR; each CDR3 protein has one entry. Among about 230,000 distinct CDR3 sequences listed, roughly 30% were seen once. A few counts support this clonotype. Trimming removed 0 bases from V and 2 bases from J; junction bases left unmatched: 7. From germline, CDR1 is MNHEY and CDR2 SMNVEV (reference sequence). The CDR3 spans 17 residues. Axillary draining lymph nodes of breast cancer patients supplied the node samples. The specimen was axillary lymph node tissue. The sequence came from a female donor with breast cancer. Some clones in this sample may be carry-over from other donors' samples. V and J are TRBV27 and TRBJ2-1; 7 positions match TRBD2. The CDR3 region has the DNA TGTGCCAGCAGTTTATCGTACCGGGAGGCCGCCTACAATGAGCAGTTCTTC. The encoded protein is CASSLSYREAAYNEQFF.